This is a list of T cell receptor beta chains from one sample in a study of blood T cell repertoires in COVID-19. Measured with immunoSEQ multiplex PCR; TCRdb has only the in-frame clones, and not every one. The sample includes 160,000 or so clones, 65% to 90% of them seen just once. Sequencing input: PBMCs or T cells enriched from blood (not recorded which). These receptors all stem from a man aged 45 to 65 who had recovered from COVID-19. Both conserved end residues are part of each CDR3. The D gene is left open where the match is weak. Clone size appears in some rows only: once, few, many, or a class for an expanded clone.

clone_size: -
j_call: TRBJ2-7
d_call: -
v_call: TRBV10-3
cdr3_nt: TGTGCCATCAGTGAGCCTGGGACATCCTACGAGCAGTACTTC
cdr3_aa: CAISEPGTSYEQYF

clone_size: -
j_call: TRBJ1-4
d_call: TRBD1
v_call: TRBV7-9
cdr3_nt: TGTGCCAGCAGCCGTGGACAGGGGAATGAAAAACTGTTTTTT
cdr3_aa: CASSRGQGNEKLFF

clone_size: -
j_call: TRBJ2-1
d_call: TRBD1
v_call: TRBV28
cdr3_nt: TGTGCCAGCAGTACGGGGACAGGAACCTACAATGAGCAGTTCTTC
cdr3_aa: CASSTGTGTYNEQFF

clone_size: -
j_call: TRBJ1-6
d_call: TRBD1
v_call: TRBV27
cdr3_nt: TGTGCCAGCAGTTTCCGACAGGGCGGGCCCTCCTATAATTCACCCCTCCACTTT
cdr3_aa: CASSFRQGGPSYNSPLHF

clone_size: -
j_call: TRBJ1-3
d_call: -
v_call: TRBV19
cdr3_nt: TGTGCCAGCAGTAGGGACTCTCCAGGTCGGGGAAACACCATATATTTT
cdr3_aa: CASSRDSPGRGNTIYF

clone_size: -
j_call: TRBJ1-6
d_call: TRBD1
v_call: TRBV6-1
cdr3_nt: TGTGCCAGCAGTGAACCGGACAGGGGTAATTCACCCCTCCACTTT
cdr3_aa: CASSEPDRGNSPLHF

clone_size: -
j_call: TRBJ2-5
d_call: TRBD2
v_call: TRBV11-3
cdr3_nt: TGTGCCAGCAGCCACGGACAGGGACGGGGACTAGCGGATGGCGGGACCCAGTACTTC
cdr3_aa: CASSHGQGRGLADGGTQYF

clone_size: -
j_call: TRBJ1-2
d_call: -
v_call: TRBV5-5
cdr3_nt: TGTGCCAGCAGCTCCTTACCGGGGGGGTACAACTATGGCTACACCTTC
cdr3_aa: CASSSLPGGYNYGYTF

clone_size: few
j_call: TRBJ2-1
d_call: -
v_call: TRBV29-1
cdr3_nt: TGCAGCGTTGAAAGGCCGGACATCTACAATGAGCAGTTCTTC
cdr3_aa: CSVERPDIYNEQFF

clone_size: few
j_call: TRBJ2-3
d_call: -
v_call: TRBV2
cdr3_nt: TGTGCCAGCAGTGGCGAGGAACTAAGTAGCACAGATACGCAGTATTTT
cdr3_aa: CASSGEELSSTDTQYF

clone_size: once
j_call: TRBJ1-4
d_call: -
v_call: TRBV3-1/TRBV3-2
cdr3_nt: TGTGCCAGCAAATTTCAGGGAAGTGAAAAACTGTTTTTT
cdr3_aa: CASKFQGSEKLFF

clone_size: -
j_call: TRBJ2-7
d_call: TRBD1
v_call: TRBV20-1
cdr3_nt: TGCAGTGCGCGGACAGGCTACGAGCAGTACTTC
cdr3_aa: CSARTGYEQYF

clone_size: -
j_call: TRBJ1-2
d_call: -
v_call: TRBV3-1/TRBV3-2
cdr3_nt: TGTGCCAGCAGCCCCCGGAGGGCGGCCGGCTACACCTTC
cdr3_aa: CASSPRRAAGYTF

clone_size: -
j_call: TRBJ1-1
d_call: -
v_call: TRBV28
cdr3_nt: TGTGCCAGCAGTACGACTGGGAACACTGAAGCTTTCTTT
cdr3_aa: CASSTTGNTEAFF

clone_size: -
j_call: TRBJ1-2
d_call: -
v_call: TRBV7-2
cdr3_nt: TGTGCCAGCAGCCCCATCCCGGGGGTCGTAAACTATGGCTACACCTTC
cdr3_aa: CASSPIPGVVNYGYTF

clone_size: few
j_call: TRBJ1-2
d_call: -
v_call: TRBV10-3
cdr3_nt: TGTGCCATCAGTGAGTCGAACCAGGGGATCTATGGCTACACCTTC
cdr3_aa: CAISESNQGIYGYTF

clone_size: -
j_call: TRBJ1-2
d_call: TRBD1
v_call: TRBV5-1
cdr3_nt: TGCGCCAGCAGCCGAACAGGGGATTATGGCTACACCTTC
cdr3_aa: CASSRTGDYGYTF

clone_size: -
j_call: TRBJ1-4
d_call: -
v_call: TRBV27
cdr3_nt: TGTGCCAGCAGCCTGACAGCTGCATCTAATGAAAAACTGTTTTTT
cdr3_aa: CASSLTAASNEKLFF

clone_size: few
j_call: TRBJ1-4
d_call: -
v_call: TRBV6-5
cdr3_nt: TGTGCCAGCAGTTGGGGGGGAGGCGGTACTAATGAAAAACTGTTTTTT
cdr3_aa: CASSWGGGGTNEKLFF

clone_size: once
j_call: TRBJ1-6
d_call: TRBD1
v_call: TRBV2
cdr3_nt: TGTGCCAGCAGTGGAGGGGACAGGGCTGGGTTCCACTTT
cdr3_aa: CASSGGDRAGFHF

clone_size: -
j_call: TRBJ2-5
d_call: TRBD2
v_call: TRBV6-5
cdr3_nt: TGTGCCAGCAGAAGCAGCGGGGGCTGGGGAGAGGCCCAGTACTTC
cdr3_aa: CASRSSGGWGEAQYF

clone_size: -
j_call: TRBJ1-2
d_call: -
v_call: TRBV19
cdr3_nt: TGTGCCAGTAACCCCATACAGGGAAGCTATGGCTACACCTTC
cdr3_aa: CASNPIQGSYGYTF

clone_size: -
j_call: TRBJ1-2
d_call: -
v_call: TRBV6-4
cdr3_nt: TGTGCCAGCAGTCCCCTTGTGGGGGCGCTCTACGGCTACACCTTC
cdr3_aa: CASSPLVGALYGYTF

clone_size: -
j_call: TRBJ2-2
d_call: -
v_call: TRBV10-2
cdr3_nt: TGCGCCAGCAGGCTCCTAAACGGCGGGGAGCTGTTTTTT
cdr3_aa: CASRLLNGGELFF

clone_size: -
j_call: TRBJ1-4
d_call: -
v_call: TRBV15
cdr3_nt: TGTGCCACCAGCAGGATCCTAGGTTTAGTGGAAAAACTGTTTTTT
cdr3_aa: CATSRILGLVEKLFF

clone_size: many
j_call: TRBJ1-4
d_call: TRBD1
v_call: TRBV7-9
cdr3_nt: TGTGCCAGCAGCCCATACAGGGGTGGGGATGAAAAACTGTTTTTT
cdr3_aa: CASSPYRGGDEKLFF

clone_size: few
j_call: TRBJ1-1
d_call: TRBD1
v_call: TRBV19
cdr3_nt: TGTGCCAGTAGTATCCGCCGGGACAGACACTACACTGAAGCTTTCTTT
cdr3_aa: CASSIRRDRHYTEAFF

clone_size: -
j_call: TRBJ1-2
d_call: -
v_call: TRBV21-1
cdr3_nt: TGTGCCAGCAGCAAAGTCTCTAACTATGGCTACACCTTC
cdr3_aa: CASSKVSNYGYTF

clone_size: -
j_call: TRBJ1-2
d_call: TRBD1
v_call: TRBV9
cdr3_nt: TGTGCCAGCAGACCCGGGACAGGGGGCGTCGGCTACACCTTC
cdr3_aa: CASRPGTGGVGYTF

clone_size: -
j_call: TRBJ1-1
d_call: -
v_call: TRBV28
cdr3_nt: TGTGCCAGCAGTTTGAGACAGACTGAAGCTTTCTTT
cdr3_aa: CASSLRQTEAFF

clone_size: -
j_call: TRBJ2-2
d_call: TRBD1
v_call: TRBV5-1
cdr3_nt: TGCGCCAGCAGCCCGGGACAGGCCACCGGGGAGCTGTTTTTT
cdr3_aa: CASSPGQATGELFF

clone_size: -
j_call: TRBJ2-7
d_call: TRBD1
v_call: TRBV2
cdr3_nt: TGTGCCAGCAGTGGACAGGGGTTGAGCTCCTACGAGCAGTACTTC
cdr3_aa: CASSGQGLSSYEQYF

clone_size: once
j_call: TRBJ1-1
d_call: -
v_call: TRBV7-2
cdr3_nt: TGTGCCAGCAGCTTAGGACTGCGCCGTGAAGCTTTCTTT
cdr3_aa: CASSLGLRREAFF

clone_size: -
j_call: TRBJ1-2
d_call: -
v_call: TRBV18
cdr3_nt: TGTGCCAGCTCACCAGGGACAACTGGCTACACCTTC
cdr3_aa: CASSPGTTGYTF

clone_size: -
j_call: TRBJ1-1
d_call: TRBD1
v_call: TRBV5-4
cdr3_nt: TGTGCCAGCAGAGTGGGACAGACGAACACTGAAGCTTTCTTT
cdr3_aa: CASRVGQTNTEAFF

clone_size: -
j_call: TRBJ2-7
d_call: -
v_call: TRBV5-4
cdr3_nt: TGTGCCAGCAGCTTCGGTGTATACGAGCAGTACTTC
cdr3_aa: CASSFGVYEQYF

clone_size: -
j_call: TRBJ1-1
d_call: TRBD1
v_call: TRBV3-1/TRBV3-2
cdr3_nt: TGTGCCAGCAGCCAAGAAGTCCGGTTCCGGGACAGGGGGCTCGGCACTGAAGCTTTCTTT
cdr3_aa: CASSQEVRFRDRGLGTEAFF

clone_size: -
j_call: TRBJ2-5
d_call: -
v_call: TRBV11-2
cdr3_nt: TGTGCCAGCAGCCCTACCCCCGAGACCCAGTACTTC
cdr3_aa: CASSPTPETQYF

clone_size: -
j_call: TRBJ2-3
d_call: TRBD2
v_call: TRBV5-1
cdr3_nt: TGCGCCAGCAGCTTTGGGACTAGCGGGGGGGCGGCAGATACGCAGTATTTT
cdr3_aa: CASSFGTSGGAADTQYF

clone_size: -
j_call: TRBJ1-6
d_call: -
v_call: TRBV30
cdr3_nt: TGTGCCTGGAGGGGCAGACAGAATAATTCACCCCTCCACTTT
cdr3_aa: CAWRGRQNNSPLHF

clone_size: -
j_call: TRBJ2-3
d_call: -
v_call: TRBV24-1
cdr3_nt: TGTGCCACCAGTGATTGGGGCGGCACAGATACGCAGTATTTT
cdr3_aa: CATSDWGGTDTQYF

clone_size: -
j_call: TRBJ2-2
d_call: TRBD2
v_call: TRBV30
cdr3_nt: TGTGCCTGGAAGAGCGGGGGCCAAAACACCGGGGAGCTGTTTTTT
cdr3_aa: CAWKSGGQNTGELFF

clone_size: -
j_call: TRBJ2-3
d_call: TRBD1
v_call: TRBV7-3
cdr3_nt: TGTGCCAGCAGCTTGGGACAGGGCCCCCGGACGCAGTATTTT
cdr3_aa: CASSLGQGPRTQYF